This TCR beta chain was documented in a study of technical replicates of blood from several donors. Germline lookup yields CDR1 DFQATT and CDR2 SNEGSKA (reference sequence). Trimming took off 4 bases at V and 5 bases at J, with 9 bases between the two ends. This CDR3 region has 11 residues. Method: immunoSEQ multiplex PCR; TCRdb's copy keeps in-frame clones and lacks some. The data show around 78,000 clones, over 85% seen once. This clonotype was sampled from a human donor in good health. The chain joins TRBV20-1 to TRBJ2-7; D gene uncertain. The sequenced sample was T cells isolated from PBMCs. The CDR3 sequence: CSAKRSDEQYF. CDR3 nucleotides: TGCAGTGCTAAGAGAAGCGACGAGCAGTACTTC.